This TCR beta chain is from a study of prognosis after radiotherapy for stage I lung cancer. On the study more broadly: Nobody among the patients got concurrent therapy with stereotactic body radiotherapy. A few patients had distant metastases at a median of about seven months after radiotherapy, and around 15 showed no significant progression. General observations from the study: Stereotactic body radiation therapy was followed by a fall in unique TCR clone counts, with a median of about 9,700 versus 6,500.

Amplification of the TCR beta CDR3 (from genomic DNA) was done by two-round multiplex PCR. Every TRBV and TRBJ gene had its own specific primer in first-round PCR. TCRdb used MiXCR to reprocess the multiplex PCR reads, holding one entry per CDR3 protein. This table holds fewer than 30,000 distinct CDR3 sequences, around 42% found once. V was pared by 10 bases and J by 0 bases, with 17 bases between. Germline V gives CDR1 SNHLY, CDR2 FYNNEI. The CDR3 is 15 amino acids. The table lists this clonotype with many counts. The antigen remains unidentified. The sequence derives from a donor at least 50 years old with non-small cell lung cancer. The genes are TRBV2 and TRBJ2-3; D remains unclear. The input for sequencing was PBMCs, taken before or after stereotactic body radiation therapy (not recorded which). Here the CDR3 DNA reads TGTGCCATCCCTCCCCCCCCGGAGAGCACAGATACGCAGTATTTT. Residues: CAIPPPPESTDTQYF.